This TCR beta chain was recovered during a study of T cell repertoires in cytomegalovirus infection (dated by TCRdb to 2018 to 2020). Context from the whole study: Peptide stimulations targeted recently identified HLA-C-restricted CMV epitopes, whose presentation resists viral immunomodulation, together with well-studied HLA-B-restricted epitopes. Because public TCR beta signatures pointed to carriage of CMV infection together with the matching HLA type, the HLA type of each donor mattered for the analysis. The paper's findings and limits, for the study overall: In the ex vivo response, HLA-C-restricted CMV-specific TCR beta clonotypes were dominant, and in two of eight donors the single most frequent clonotype came from this HLA-C-restricted group. Cumulative frequency of public TCR beta family members discriminated carriers of CMV infection plus the relevant HLA type in this cohort and an independent roughly 330-donor cohort.

The instrument given in TCRdb is Illumina HiSeq 1500. TCRdb reworked the public reads: Q25 trimming with fastp, MiXCR clone assembly, productive beta chains retained. Each record represents a unique CDR3 protein, reported with the most common genes and DNA among its rows. The table for this sample lists about 890,000 distinct CDR3 sequences; roughly 31% of them were counted only once. Around 15% of the sample belongs to the ten largest clones. This clonotype was detected many times. Its antigen is currently not known. No much larger clone exists at a distance of one base, and base qualities are not known. Deletion took 2 bases off V and 4 bases off J, with a span of 21 bases between the germline ends. Spanning cysteine to phenylalanine, the CDR3 consists of 18 amino acids. Only the CDR3 region is kept as DNA, spanning 54 bases read in frame from base 1. CDR1 and CDR2 are read off the germline V gene as SGHVS and FNYEAQ.

The sample's treatment or condition label, in plain terms: in vitro stimulation with specific CMV peptide epitopes to enrich CMV-specific T cells. This chain is built from TRBV7-6 and TRBJ2-1; no D gene call is confident. The source material was cultured CD8+ T cells from PBMCs, sampled from culture after CMV antigen stimulation. This TCR was sampled from a human donor in good health (CMV status not recorded). Some clones in this sample may be carry-over from other donors' samples. The DNA reads as follows: TGTGCCAGCAGCTTATTGGGCCCCGGCACGGATGAATACAATGAGCAGTTCTTC. Its protein reads: CASSLLGPGTDEYNEQFF.